The 2 T cell receptor beta chains below all came from one sample that was sequenced in a study of T cell repertoires in cytomegalovirus infection. No cognate antigen is known for these TCRs. TCRdb re-called the reads through MiXCR, storing one row per CDR3 protein. The sample has 650,000 to 850,000 distinct CDR3 sequences, almost 30% seen once. The input for sequencing was cultured CD8+ T cells from PBMCs, taken from culture after CMV antigen stimulation. The receptor set was obtained from a human donor in good health (CMV status not recorded). Some clones in this sample may be carry-over from other donors' samples.

This clonotype came up a few times. V and J are TRBV24-1 and TRBJ2-3, with D perhaps matching TRBD1 (6 bases). CDR3 size: 17 residues. Germline-derived CDR1 and CDR2 are KGHDR and SFDVKD. Trimming took 4 bases from V and 3 from J, leaving 19 bases between them. The CDR3, as DNA: TGTGCCACCAGTGACACCTCAGGGGATCATCGGACAGATACGCAGTATTTT. It encodes CATSDTSGDHRTDTQYF.

The chain employs TRBV19 and TRBJ1-5; no clear D gene. Trimming removed 3 bases from V and 3 bases from J, with 9 bases in between. CDR3 length: 14 amino acids. Germline assignment: CDR1 LNHDA and CDR2 SQIVND (reference sequence). CDR3 in DNA: TGTGCCAGTAGTATTCAACAGAACAATCAGCCCCAGCATTTT. Its translation: CASSIQQNNQPQHF.